Listed below are T cell receptor beta chains from one sample, sequenced in a study of T cells in narcolepsy. Clones were sequenced by immunoSEQ multiplex PCR, and TCRdb holds only the in-frame ones, with some missing. In the table there are more than 30,000 clones, around 86% of which are singletons. The sequencing sample was made of memory (CD45RA-) CD4+ T cells from blood. These receptors were taken from a human donor in good health. CDR3s leave out the opening cysteine and the closing phenylalanine or tryptophan. Fields, in order: J gene, D gene, V gene, CDR3 protein. A D gene is named only where the DNA matches it firmly.

J: TRBJ2-7
D: TRBD2
V: TRBV10-2
CDR3: ASSELAAIGEQY

J: TRBJ1-6
D: -
V: TRBV19
CDR3: ASSRARASNSPLH

J: TRBJ1-5
D: -
V: TRBV6-1
CDR3: ASSWDGSNQPQH

J: TRBJ2-1
D: -
V: TRBV28
CDR3: ASSPAPTVGYNEQF

J: TRBJ1-4
D: -
V: TRBV6-1
CDR3: ASNPFGTNEKLF

J: TRBJ1-2
D: TRBD1
V: TRBV6-1
CDR3: ASSPTGGGYGYT

J: TRBJ2-1
D: TRBD2
V: TRBV9
CDR3: ASSVALAGAYYNEQF

J: TRBJ1-6
D: TRBD1
V: TRBV4-1
CDR3: ASSLGQRVNNSPLH

J: TRBJ1-6
D: TRBD1
V: TRBV6-5
CDR3: ASSYGTGVNSPLH

J: TRBJ1-1
D: -
V: TRBV6-1
CDR3: ASSDLQATEAF

J: TRBJ2-1
D: -
V: TRBV19
CDR3: ATIRQRGSYNEQF

J: TRBJ1-5
D: -
V: TRBV7-2
CDR3: ASSFGAPPARDQPQH

J: TRBJ1-3
D: TRBD1
V: TRBV14
CDR3: ASSPGTAMFSGNTIY

J: TRBJ1-2
D: -
V: TRBV6-1
CDR3: ASSEDGGYGYT

J: TRBJ1-2
D: TRBD1
V: TRBV28
CDR3: ASSLRGDDGYT

J: TRBJ2-7
D: -
V: TRBV18
CDR3: ASSLRDSYEQY

J: TRBJ2-2
D: -
V: TRBV4-2
CDR3: ASSQRGELF

J: TRBJ1-4
D: -
V: TRBV2
CDR3: ASSERDLRVEKLF

J: TRBJ1-1
D: -
V: TRBV19
CDR3: ASSFQGIWTEAF

J: TRBJ1-3
D: -
V: TRBV4-1
CDR3: ASSLNLGRSSGNTIY

J: TRBJ1-3
D: -
V: TRBV5-6
CDR3: ASSLGGNTAGNTIY

J: TRBJ1-6
D: TRBD1
V: TRBV7-9
CDR3: ASSLDGQGDSPLH

J: TRBJ2-1
D: TRBD2
V: TRBV30
CDR3: AWKAGGRNEQF

J: TRBJ1-1
D: -
V: TRBV9
CDR3: ASSRTGLNTEAF